These 6 T cell receptor beta chains came from one sample sequenced in a study of blood T cell repertoires in COVID-19. Profiling relied on immunoSEQ multiplex PCR, and the TCRdb table lists in-frame clones only, not all of them. The sample has 150,000 to 200,000 clones; around 82% are singletons. The specimen was PBMCs or T cells enriched from blood (not recorded which). Every receptor here comes from a woman aged 45-59 years in a cohort exposed to, infected with or recovered from COVID-19 (not recorded which).

The CDR3 sequence: CATSDQTSALTDTQYF. DNA of the CDR3: TGTGCCACCAGTGACCAGACTAGCGCCCTCACAGATACGCAGTATTTT. V gene TRBV24-1 combines with J gene TRBJ2-3; 8 bases match TRBD2. Germline CDR1 is KGHDR and CDR2 is SFDVKD. J was trimmed by 2 bases and V by 4 bases; bases with no gene match: 7. This CDR3 region has 16 residues.

The genes are TRBV12-3 or TRBV12-4 and TRBJ2-1, with D possibly being TRBD2 (6 bases). There are 13 residues in the CDR3. V lost 6 bases and J 5 bases, leaving 11 bases between the germline ends. This CDR3 is CASRVGLHNEQFF. Here the CDR3 DNA reads TGTGCCAGCAGGGTGGGACTCCACAATGAGCAGTTCTTC.

The CDR3 DNA reads as TGTGCCAGCCAAAGGAGGGGATTGTCGGGCTACACCTTC. This translates into CASQRRGLSGYTF. This chain connects TRBV27 to TRBJ1-2; perhaps TRBD1 as D (5 bases). With 8 bases removed from V and 8 bases from J, the gap between germline ends came to 18 bases. This CDR3 is 13 amino acids long. The germline V gene has CDR1 MNHEY and CDR2 SMNVEV (reference sequence).

This sequence joins TRBV28 and TRBJ2-1; possibly TRBD2 for D (6 bases). The CDR3 consists of 15 residues. V shed 7 bases and J shed 8 bases, with 21 bases lying between them. Germline CDR1 MDHEN, CDR2 SYDVKM. The CDR3 DNA follows: TGTGCCAGCATGGGCTACCGGGAGAATCACCATGAGCAGTTCTTC. Translated, it gives CASMGYRENHHEQFF.

The rearrangement links TRBV11-3 to TRBJ2-2, with D hard to call. This CDR3 has 13 residues. CDR1 and CDR2 (germline): SGHNT, YENEEA. The ends were cut back, 2 bases at V and 2 bases at J, with 3 bases in the middle. The chain's CDR3 is CASSLPNTGELFF. The CDR3 nucleotides read TGTGCCAGCAGCTTACCAAACACCGGGGAGCTGTTTTTT.

This clone has a single count. The genes are TRBV27 and TRBJ2-2; D not resolved. The CDR3 totals 15 residues. V was shortened by 3 bases and J by 4 bases, with 12 bases between the two germline ends. Germline loops: CDR1 MNHEY, CDR2 SMNVEV (reference sequence). DNA of the CDR3: TGTGCCAGCAGTTTCCTCGACACTCCCACCGGGGAGCTGTTTTTT. Protein: CASSFLDTPTGELFF.